This T cell receptor (beta chain) is from a study of cytomegalovirus exposure and HLA in healthy donors. General study points: In presence/absence analyses, roughly uniform sequencing depth across donors was assumed.

The study ran its PCR with 60 Vbeta and 13 Jbeta primers. Clones were read by immunoSEQ multiplex PCR, and TCRdb kept only the in-frame ones, dropping some. The data contain 95,000 to 150,000 clones, roughly 85% of them seen just once; the ten biggest clones take up roughly 20%. Regarding this clone: Its cognate antigen is unknown.

In germline, CDR1 is LNHDA, CDR2 SQIVND (reference sequence). This CDR3 has 12 amino acids. V was trimmed by 5 bases and J by 1 base, leaving 5 bases between them. The sample was PBMCs. This TCR was recovered from a man younger than 30 in good health and CMV-seropositive. V gene TRBV19 combines with J gene TRBJ1-1; no firm D call. CDR3 nucleotide sequence: TGTGCCAGTAGTTCCGGGAACACTGAAGCTTTCTTT. Its protein is CASSSGNTEAFF. Complete variable domain (other parts from reference TRBV19 and TRBJ1-1): DGGITQSPKYLFRKEGQNVTLSCEQNLNHDAMYWYRQDPGQGLRLIYYSQIVNDFQKGDIAEGYSVSREKKESFPLTVTSAQKNPTAFYLCASSSGNTEAFFGQGTRLTVV.